The source of this T cell receptor beta chain is a study of patients and donors after allogeneic stem cell transplantation. TCRdb independently ran MiXCR on the RT-PCR reads; one entry per CDR3 protein. This sample carries roughly 230,000 distinct CDR3 sequences, less than 15% of them seen once, and the ten largest clones take about 9.9%. CDR1 and CDR2 from the germline V gene are MNHNS and SASEGT. The CDR3 loop spans 16 amino acids. Trimming at V came to 6 bases and at J to 7 bases, leaving 12 bases not matched to a gene. In this sample, this clonotype turned up many times. V usage is TRBV6-1 and J usage is TRBJ2-1; 10 bases agree with TRBD2. The receptor comes from a human donor who was either an allogeneic HSCT recipient or a stem cell or donor lymphocyte infusion donor (not recorded which). It is not recorded whose cells these are; they may come from a transplant donor. Sequencing was performed on blood, either unsorted or a sorted T cell fraction (not recorded which). The CDR3 nucleotides are TGTGCCAGCAGAAAGACCCTAGCGGGAGCAGAGAATGAGCAGTTCTTC. Its translation is CASRKTLAGAENEQFF.